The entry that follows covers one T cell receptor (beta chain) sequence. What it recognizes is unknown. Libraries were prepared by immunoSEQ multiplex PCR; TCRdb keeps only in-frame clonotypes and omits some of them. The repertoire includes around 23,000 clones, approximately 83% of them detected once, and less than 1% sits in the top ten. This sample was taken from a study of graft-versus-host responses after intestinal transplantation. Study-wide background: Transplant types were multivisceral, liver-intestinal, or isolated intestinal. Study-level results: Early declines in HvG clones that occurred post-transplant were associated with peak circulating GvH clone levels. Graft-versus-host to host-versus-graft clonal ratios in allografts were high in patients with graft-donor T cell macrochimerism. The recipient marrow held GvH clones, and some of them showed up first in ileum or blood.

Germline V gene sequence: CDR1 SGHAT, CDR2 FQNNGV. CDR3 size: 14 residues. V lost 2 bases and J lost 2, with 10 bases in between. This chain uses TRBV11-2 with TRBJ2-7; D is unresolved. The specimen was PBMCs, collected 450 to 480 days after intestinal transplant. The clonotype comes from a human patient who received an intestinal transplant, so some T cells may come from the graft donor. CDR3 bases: TGTGCCAGCAGCTTACGAATCTCCACCTACGAGCAGTACTTC. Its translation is CASSLRISTYEQYF.